This T cell receptor beta chain was recorded in a study of cytomegalovirus exposure and HLA in healthy donors. Study-level points and caveats: The authors later linked a missense DCLRE1C variant to TCR beta V- and J-gene trimming.

Primers for the PCR totalled 60 Vbeta and 13 Jbeta. Under the authors' procedure: About 9.9 million of the about 80 million unique TCR beta chains counted in a later analysis were shared. Here immunoSEQ multiplex PCR was the method, and the copy in TCRdb shows in-frame clones only, minus some. The V and J calls and the clone size are those of that table, but D and trimming were determined from the DNA. This sample carries 150,000 to 200,000 clones, roughly 83% of them seen once, and the ten largest clones take around 0.27%. As to this clone: As yet, its antigen is unknown.

Donors were nominally healthy when sampled, though unrecorded immune exposures were likely. Trimming took off 6 bases at V and 4 bases at J, with 11 bases between the two ends. CDR1 and CDR2 (germline): MNHNY, SVGAGI (reference sequence). This CDR3 has 13 amino acids. The receptor's source is a boy aged 5-17 years in good health and CMV-seronegative. The sequenced material came from PBMCs. The chain recombines TRBV6-6 with TRBJ2-3; no firm D call. CDR3 loop: CASSLVTPDTQYF. DNA of the CDR3: TGTGCCAGCAGCCTCGTGACTCCAGATACGCAGTATTTT.